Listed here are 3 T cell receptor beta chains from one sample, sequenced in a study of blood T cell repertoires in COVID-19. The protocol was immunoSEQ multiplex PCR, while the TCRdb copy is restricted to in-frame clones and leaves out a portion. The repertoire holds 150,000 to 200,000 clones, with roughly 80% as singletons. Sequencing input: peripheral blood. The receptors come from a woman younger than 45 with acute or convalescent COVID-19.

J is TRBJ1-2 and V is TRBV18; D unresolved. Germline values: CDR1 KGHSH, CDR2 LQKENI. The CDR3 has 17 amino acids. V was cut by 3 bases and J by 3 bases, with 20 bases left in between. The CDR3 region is CASSPSTATRPDYGYTF. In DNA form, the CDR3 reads TGTGCCAGCTCACCCTCCACAGCTACTAGGCCCGACTATGGCTACACCTTC.

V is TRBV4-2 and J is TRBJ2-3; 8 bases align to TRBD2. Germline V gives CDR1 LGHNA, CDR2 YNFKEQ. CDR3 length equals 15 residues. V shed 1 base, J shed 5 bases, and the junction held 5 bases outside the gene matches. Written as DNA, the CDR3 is TGTGCCAGCAGCCAAGGGGGTAGCGGGATAGATACGCAGTATTTT. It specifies CASSQGGSGIDTQYF.

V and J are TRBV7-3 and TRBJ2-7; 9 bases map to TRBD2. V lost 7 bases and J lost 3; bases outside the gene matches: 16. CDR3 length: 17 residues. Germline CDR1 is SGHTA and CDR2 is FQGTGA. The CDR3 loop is CASTNLLAGTIIYEQYF. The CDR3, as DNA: TGTGCCAGCACCAATCTCCTAGCGGGGACTATTATCTACGAGCAGTACTTC.